Included here is one T cell receptor beta chain sequence, with context. V trimming: 5 bases; J trimming: 5 bases; junction bases outside the gene matches: 7. CDR1 is PRHDT and CDR2 is FYEKMQ in the germline V gene (reference sequence). The CDR3 extends over 15 amino acids. The table came from immunoSEQ multiplex PCR; TCRdb's copy has only in-frame clones and leaves some out. This repertoire shows 390,000 or so clones, 75% to 90% found once; its top ten account for approximately 1%. The source of the sample is a study of blood T cell repertoires in COVID-19. Study context: From T cells, B-cell-depleted T cells, or PBMCs came the material, which was cDNA or gDNA.

Individuals drawn from approximately 26 US areas were about 18 to 95 years old. This receptor was taken from a man younger than 30 who had recovered from COVID-19. J is TRBJ2-2 and V is TRBV13; TRBD1 aligns across 8 bases. Specimen: PBMCs or T cells enriched from blood (not recorded which). Here the CDR3 reads CASSLGQGLTGELFF. Written as DNA, the CDR3 is TGTGCCAGCAGCCTTGGACAGGGCTTGACCGGGGAGCTGTTTTTT.